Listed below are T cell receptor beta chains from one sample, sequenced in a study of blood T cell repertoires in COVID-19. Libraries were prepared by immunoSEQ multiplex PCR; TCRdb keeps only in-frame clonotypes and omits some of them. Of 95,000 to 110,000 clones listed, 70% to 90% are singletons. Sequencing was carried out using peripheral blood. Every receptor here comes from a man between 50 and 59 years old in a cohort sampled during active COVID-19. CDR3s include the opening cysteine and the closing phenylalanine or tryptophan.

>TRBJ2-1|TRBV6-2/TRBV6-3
CASSYQGGDEQFF
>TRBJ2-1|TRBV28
CAALAGGYNEQFF
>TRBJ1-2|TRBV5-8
CASSRLGADYGYTF
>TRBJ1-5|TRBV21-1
CASSKDGQGIFGLNQPQHF
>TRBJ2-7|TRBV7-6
CASSLEGGGSSYEQYF
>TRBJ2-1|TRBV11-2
CASSLEPDRGYYNEQFF
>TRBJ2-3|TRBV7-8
CASSLGSGGVDTQYF
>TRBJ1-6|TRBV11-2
CASSWGGEQDSPLHF
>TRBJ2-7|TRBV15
CATSRDQGSSYEQYF
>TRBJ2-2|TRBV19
CASIVLEGELRNTGELFF
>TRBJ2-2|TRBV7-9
CASRSPKQQYTGELFF
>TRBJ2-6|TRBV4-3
CASSQDWRTGRPGANVLTF